This TCR beta chain came from a study of OX40 agonist ivuxolimab in advanced cancers. Points from the study as a whole: Some of the lowest clonal expansion was seen in partial responders at 0.1-3.0 mg/kg. Clonal expansion from baseline to week 6 occurred in both CD4+ and CD8+ T cells.

The V end was cut by 3 bases, the J end by 9 bases, with 15 bases between. CDR1 and CDR2 (germline): SNHLY, FYNNEI. CDR3 size: 13 residues. Worth noting for this clone: The antigen remains undetermined.

Libraries were prepared by immunoSEQ multiplex PCR; TCRdb keeps only in-frame clonotypes and omits some of them. The table records about 79,000 clones, 80% to 95% of them present only once. The input for sequencing was CD4+ or CD8+ T cells sorted from blood, taken in a trial of the OX40 agonist ivuxolimab. This sequence originates from an adult with an advanced solid tumor such as melanoma, head and neck, liver or kidney cancer. The rearrangement uses TRBV2 and TRBJ2-7, with D perhaps TRBD2 (5 bases). CDR3 amino acids: CASSDPGTDLQYF. In DNA form, the CDR3 reads TGTGCCAGCAGTGACCCGGGAACCGACCTGCAGTACTTC. The complete variable domain, with remaining parts taken from reference TRBV2 and TRBJ2-7, reads EPEVTQTPSHQVTQMGQEVILRCVPISNHLYFYWYRQILGQKVEFLVSFYNNEISEKSEIFDDQFSVERPDGSNFTLKIRSTKLEDSAMYFCASSDPGTDLQYFGPGTRLTVT.